This record covers a single TCR beta chain. Its antigen specificity is not known. Base-call qualities are not available, and no considerably larger clone is one nucleotide away. The entry originates in a study of cytomegalovirus exposure and HLA in healthy donors (dated by TCRdb to the late 2010s). About the investigation overall: According to an earlier analysis of around 600 of the donors, 150 million to 200 million T cells yielded roughly 110 million unique TCR beta sequences and 250 to 350 Gb of sequence data. Roughly 320 gigabases of sequencing data and 70 million to 100 million unique TCR sequences made up an early release that covered over 550 HLA-typed donors. Of the roughly 390 genotyped donors, over 70% fell in the genetic ancestry cluster associated with self-reported Caucasian donors. The study aimed to test whether cataloging public T cell receptors could reveal signatures of past pathogen exposure. The T cell repertoires of 550 to 850 subjects were profiled by immunosequencing and related to cytomegalovirus serostatus. Along with the roughly 670-subject first cohort, a separate validation cohort of over a hundred different subjects was used. To predict cytomegalovirus infection status, the study combined high-throughput TCR immunosequencing, statistical association of individual TCRs with disease status, and machine learning. A later analysis re-analyzed previously published TCR beta repertoires from 660 or so donors and added high-resolution HLA genotyping to study TCR occurrence patterns. Rather than using new phenotypic data, the later analysis identified candidate immune exposures from TCR beta sequences and from how often those sequences occurred across donors. An earlier analysis of approximately 630 of the donors applied high-throughput TCR beta sequencing to assess whether each TCR beta V gene segment acted as functional or pseudogenic. Donor age, sex, ethnicity and CMV serostatus were collected together with the repertoire data. Genome-wide SNP genotypes for about 55% of the roughly 670 donors were used in a later genetic analysis, which treated that subset as a discovery cohort. All discovery cohort repertoires had been generated using a single sequencing platform. HLA typing included class I and class II loci at four-digit resolution. Typing coverage differed by locus: A, B, C, DRB1 and DQB1 were typed in about 629-630 donors, DQA1 in 500 to 550, DPA1 in 600 to 610, and DPB1 in roughly 450. Roughly five DR-DQ haplotypes were handled as single units for association and clustering because linkage in the cohort was strong. Among some 410 genotyped donors of the cohort, an average of approximately 250,000 unique TCR beta nucleotide sequences were sequenced per donor, 15% to 20% of them non-productive. Points the paper makes about the study in general: A cluster of highly shared sequence variants was judged likely to be a technical artifact of the sequencing pipeline. The authors suggested that the approach could potentially be generalized to other disease states and immunological phenotypes. Because HLA typing was unavailable for some donors at each locus, only the typed subset was used in association tests. While some public TCRs were present in many individuals, most TCR sequences turned up only very rarely across donors. A further reported finding was that TCR beta sequences accurately predicted the HLA-A and HLA-B alleles for most subjects in the first cohort. Linkage disequilibrium might explain the correlated functional status among segregating V segments, but an unknown experimental factor could not be excluded. Broadly in line with IMGT annotations, most TCR beta V segments showed up in productive rearrangements about 87% or about 30% of the time in an earlier analysis of a few hundred of the donors. In the study, around 150 TCR beta chains were listed as associated with cytomegalovirus. Some IMGT-functional V segments, including TRBV6-2 and TRBV6-3, could not be told apart with the 87-base-pair reads, so those segments were excluded. Because counts were too low, more than 15 rarely observed V segments, including chromosome 9 orphons, were left out of the earlier analysis of a few hundred of the donors. In a later analysis, HLA-associated TCR beta chains were found to be more clonally expanded and to have lower generation probabilities than equally common non-associated chains. In a later analysis, most CMV-associated TCR beta chains were found to appear HLA-restricted, with HLA associations seemingly driven largely by CMV exposure. A later genetic analysis reported fewer N-insertions in productive TCRs among donors in an Asian-associated ancestry cluster than the roughly 650-donor mean. According to a later analysis, TCR association rates differed among HLA loci, with DRB1 alleles showing the most associated TCRs and HLA-C alleles showing the fewest. A later genetic analysis associated a missense DCLRE1C variant with V-gene and J-gene trimming of TCR beta chains, and an independent cohort replicated the association. The cohort was sequenced for TCR beta chains only, and without alpha or paired-chain data the features that could be detected were limited. Several of the top co-occurrence clusters appeared to be linked to parvovirus B19, influenza, CMV and Epstein-Barr virus, according to a later analysis. The only immune exposure information available for the cohort was CMV serostatus. In vitro tests confirmed that three of the cytomegalovirus-associated TCR beta chains recognize cytomegalovirus antigens. When HLA alleles, especially DR and DQ, strongly co-occurred, TCR associations were difficult to assign to individual alleles. Cytomegalovirus status was reported to be diagnosed by the classifier with high specificity and sensitivity in both the original and validation cohorts. In a later analysis, some 17,000 TCR beta sequences were associated with specific HLA alleles at a false discovery rate of 0.05. Sequencing depth was assumed to be roughly uniform across donors in the presence/absence analyses, though that assumption may not hold.

Including the terminal cysteine and phenylalanine, the CDR3 comprises 17 residues. Only the CDR3 part of the read is kept: 51 bases, read in frame from the first base. The germline V gene yields SNHLY for CDR1 and FYNNEI for CDR2. V and J are trimmed by 11 bases and 2 bases, and the gene matches miss 16 bases of the junction. The library was built by means of the immunoSEQ multiplex PCR assay. A mixture of 60 forward primers for TCR Vbeta segments and 13 reverse primers for TCR Jbeta segments was used in the multiplex PCR. The CDR3 region of rearranged TCR beta genes was amplified from genomic DNA with a multiplex PCR assay. On the Illumina HiSeq System, the amplified TCR beta libraries were sequenced as 87-base-pair reads. Under the source paper's analysis protocol: A later analysis tallied 75 million to 95 million unique TCR beta chains across the 610 or so repertoires, and approximately 9.9 million of those chains were shared by two or more donors. To remove PCR and sequencing errors, raw reads were error-corrected and collapsed into unique sequences using a nearest-neighbor algorithm that merged closely related sequences. V, D and J gene segments were assigned by aligning CDR3 sequences to IMGT reference sequences. For a sequence to be retained, a match of at least six nucleotides was required to both a V gene segment and a J gene segment. A rearrangement counted as productive if the CDR3 had no stop codons and remained in frame with V and J, and every other rearrangement counted as non-productive. Following IMGT convention, CDR3 was defined as the stretch from the second conserved V-encoded cysteine to the conserved J-encoded phenylalanine. In an earlier analysis of more than 550 of the donors, sequences lacking an unambiguous match to a single V gene segment were excluded. An earlier analysis of over 450 of the donors classified V segments as functional when productive rearrangements were above 56.7% and as segregating when the standard deviation between donors was above 5%. A statistical classification framework was built for diagnosing cytomegalovirus status from the catalog of TCR beta chain sequences. A later analysis assigned V and J genes by comparing TCR nucleotide sequences with IMGT/GENE-DB human TR gene sequences. Using the TCRdist pipeline, a later analysis assigned CDR3 sequences along with most-parsimonious VDJ recombination scenarios. In a later analysis, each TCR beta chain was defined by its CDR3 amino acid sequence together with its V-gene family, and reads lacking a unique V-gene family were excluded. As a way to deal with suspected cross-contamination and a sequencing artifact, a later analysis dropped hundreds of nucleotide sequences that were highly shared and had low generation probability. In a later analysis, a clonal expansion index for each public chain was calculated from normalized within-repertoire ranks of inferred template counts. In a later analysis, generation probabilities were computed using a VDJ recombination model fitted to out-of-frame rearrangements, and the results were checked against IGoR. In a later analysis, hypergeometric tests were used to score TCR-TCR, TCR-HLA and TCR-CMV co-occurrence, with a repertoire-size bias correction applied to TCR pairs. False discovery rates were estimated in a later analysis by permuting HLA or CMV assignments 20 times. A later analysis grouped co-occurring TCRs with DBSCAN, adding TCRdist sequence similarity when clustering within HLA-allele-positive subsets. Co-occurrence clustering excluded repertoires with fewer than 30,000 or more than 120,000 public chains, plus five with anomalous nucleotide sharing. TCRdb obtained this table from immuneACCESS and retained in-frame rearrangements with V and J assigned. These tables miss some clones; where compared with another copy, unresolved V genes account for less than half of the shortfall, and the remainder is unexplained. D and trimming were read from the DNA, whereas the V and J calls and clone size are those reported in that table. The sample has roughly 120,000 clones on record, approximately 69% of them singletons. The ten most abundant clones make up around 10% of the sample.

In total, roughly 710 healthy bone marrow donors made up the cohort. All cohort members were sampled while nominally healthy, although unrecorded immune exposures were likely present. The donor tested CMV seropositive, placing the donor among the 289 seropositive members of the cohort. Every donor gave a peripheral blood sample, and the peripheral blood mononuclear cells from that sample were used for TCR beta sequencing. Genomic DNA was extracted from the blood cell samples with the Qiagen DNeasy Blood Extraction Kit. The sequencing input was PBMCs. Here the chain combines TRBV2 and TRBJ2-1; 9 of the junction bases match TRBD2. The receptor was isolated from a woman aged 45 to 65 in good health and CMV-seropositive. The CDR3 protein sequence reads: CAPRTGGRAIAYNEQFF. The DNA reads TGTGCCCCAAGGACGGGCGGGAGGGCTATCGCCTACAATGAGCAGTTCTTC. The CDR3 plus the reference TRBV2 and TRBJ2-1 genes for the other parts give the full variable domain: EPEVTQTPSHQVTQMGQEVILRCVPISNHLYFYWYRQILGQKVEFLVSFYNNEISEKSEIFDDQFSVERPDGSNFTLKIRSTKLEDSAMYFCAPRTGGRAIAYNEQFFGPGTRLTVL.